One and the same sample provided the 20 T cell receptor beta chains below, sequenced in a study of T cell clonality in common variable immunodeficiency. The repertoire was sequenced with immunoSEQ multiplex PCR; TCRdb's copy has only in-frame clones and lacks some. Recorded here are around 13,000 clones, none singletons. General study points: Reportedly, TCR beta sequences from common variable immunodeficiency showed fewer deletions and N-nucleotide insertions.

The antigens for these receptors are not known. Specimen: peripheral blood mononuclear cells. The source is a human donor with common variable immunodeficiency.

As concerns this clone: The CDR3 end falls 3 residues outside the read, so it is completed with the germline J gene. The rearrangement uses TRBV7-2 and TRBJ2-3, with D tentatively TRBD2 (5 bases). Germline values: CDR1 SGHTA, CDR2 FQGNSA. This CDR3 comprises 15 residues. Trimming took off 3 bases at V and 0 bases at J, with 10 bases between the two ends. The CDR3 protein is CASSFSTTSTDTQYF. Partial CDR3 DNA: TGTGCCAGCAGCTTCTCGACTACCAGCACAGATACG.

The table lists this clone with a few counts. From the germline J gene comes the end of the CDR3, since the read stops 3 residues before it. The chain is built from TRBV7-2 and TRBJ2-1; no definite D call. The CDR3 totals 12 residues. Germline V CDR1 and CDR2: SGHTA, FQGNSA. V was shortened by 2 bases and J by 8 bases, with 7 bases between the two germline ends. The DNA read from the CDR3 is TGTGCCAGCAGCTTACGACTCTATGAG. Translating it yields CASSLRLYE. The whole CDR3 protein reads CASSLRLYEQFF.

About this clone itself: The sequence runs out 3 residues before the end of the CDR3; the remainder is reconstructed from the germline J gene. The chain couples TRBV7-9 to TRBJ2-2; TRBD1 agrees at 10 bases. The junction had 6 bases not matched to a gene; V was cut back by 6 bases and J by 5 bases. The CDR3 loop spans 15 amino acids. Germline V gene lookup returns CDR1 SEHNR and CDR2 FQNEAQ (reference sequence). CDR3 bases read: TGTGCCAGCAGTAACCGGGACAGGGGTACCGGGGAG. Translating gives CASSNRDRGTGE. The complete CDR3 reads CASSNRDRGTGELFF.

The table lists this clone with a few counts. The read comes to an end 3 residues before the CDR3 does, leaving the germline J gene to fill in the end. The chain has TRBV19 and TRBJ2-7, with D hard to call. With 3 bases removed from V and 3 bases from J, the gap between germline ends came to 3 bases. Germline V gene sequence: CDR1 LNHDA, CDR2 SQIVND (reference sequence). The CDR3 is 11 residues long. The CDR3 protein is CASSIGYEQYF. The sequenced part of the CDR3 DNA is TGTGCCAGTAGTATCGGCTACGAG.

This clone was detected only a few times. The CDR3 end is not reached by the read, which stops 3 residues before it; the germline J gene fills it in. Other nucleotide sequences in the sample specify the same CDR3. V is TRBV18 and J is TRBJ2-5; 8 bases line up with TRBD2. This CDR3 region has 13 residues. Germline V gene data show CDR1 as KGHSH and CDR2 as LQKENI. The trim removed 3 bases at V and 5 bases at J, leaving 2 bases unmatched. CDR3 bases read: TGTGCCAGCTCACCCGGACTAGCTGAGACC. This gives the protein CASSPGLAET. The entire CDR3 is CASSPGLAETQYF. Together with reference TRBV18 and TRBJ2-5, the CDR3 gives the full variable domain: NAGVMQNPRHLVRRRGQEARLRCSPMKGHSHVYWYRQLPEEGLKFMVYLQKENIIDESGMPKERFSAEFPKEGPSILRIQQVVRGDSAAYFCASSPGLAETQYFGPGTRLLVL.

This clone occurred a few times. Partial CDR3 DNA: TGTGCCAGCTCACCGGGGACAGAGAATGAAAAA. It codes for CASSPGTENEK. The entire CDR3 protein is CASSPGTENEKLFF. This chain uses TRBV18 with TRBJ1-4, with 7 positions matching TRBD1. The read falls 3 residues short of the CDR3 end, and the missing part is taken from the germline J gene. Per the germline V gene, CDR1 is KGHSH and CDR2 is LQKENI. V shed 3 bases, J shed 5 bases, and the junction held 3 bases outside the gene matches. CDR3 length equals 14 residues.

In regard to this clone: The DNA ends 3 residues before the CDR3 does, and the rest of the CDR3 is filled in from the germline J gene. The chain employs TRBV7-3 and TRBJ2-3; D not certain. Germline CDR1 SGHTA, CDR2 FQGTGA. V was trimmed by 5 bases and J by 3 bases, leaving 9 bases between them. CDR3 length: 13 amino acids. The covered CDR3 bases are TGTGCCAGCAGCCTCGTAGGGACAGATACG. Translation: CASSLVGTDT. The entire CDR3 protein is CASSLVGTDTQYF.

This clone appeared a few times. The read comes to an end 3 residues before the CDR3 does, leaving the germline J gene to fill in the end. The J gene is TRBJ1-4, the V gene TRBV18; TRBD1 matches at 8 bases. The CDR3 spans 14 residues. From germline, CDR1 is KGHSH and CDR2 LQKENI. V lost 3 bases, J lost 6 bases, and 3 bases stayed unmatched. This chain's CDR3 is CASSPGTGHEKLFF. Incomplete CDR3 DNA: TGTGCCAGCTCACCCGGGACAGGCCATGAAAAA.

This clone was seen a handful of times. The read gets to within 3 residues of the CDR3 end, and the germline J gene fills in the rest. The chain carries TRBV2 and TRBJ1-1; no firm D call. Germline loops: CDR1 SNHLY, CDR2 FYNNEI. This CDR3 spans 12 amino acids. The CDR3 sequence: CASSDPVVWAFF. The sequenced CDR3 bases are TGTGCCAGCAGTGATCCGGTCGTATGG.

This clone was seen many times. The read ends 3 residues before the CDR3 terminus; that terminus is restored from the germline J gene. The chain employs TRBV6-2 or TRBV6-3 and TRBJ1-2, with 8 bases fitting TRBD1. V trimming: 7 bases; J trimming: 7 bases; junction bases outside the gene matches: 8. This CDR3 has 13 residues. Germline CDR1 MNHEY, CDR2 SVGEGT. The CDR3 sequence is CASKDRVHLGYTF. The DNA read from the CDR3 is TGTGCCAGCAAGGACAGGGTGCATCTTGGC.

On this clone: The CDR3 end is not reached by the read, which stops 3 residues before it; the germline J gene fills it in. This rearrangement joins TRBV7-2 to TRBJ2-5, with a possible D match to TRBD1 (6 bases). Germline V CDR1 and CDR2: SGHTA, FQGNSA. The CDR3 loop spans 14 amino acids. Between the trimmed V and J ends, which lost 1 base and 4 bases, there was a span of 10 bases. The DNA read from the CDR3 is TGTGCCAGCAGCTTAGGTGGGGGCCTAGAGACC. This translates into CASSLGGGLET. The entire CDR3 is CASSLGGGLETQYF.

With respect to this clone: The CDR3 goes on 3 residues after the read ends, and that part is filled in from the germline J gene. This rearrangement joins TRBV30 to TRBJ2-7; D perhaps matches TRBD1 (5 bases). The CDR3 is 12 amino acids. Germline loops: CDR1 GTSNPN, CDR2 SVGIG (reference sequence). V lost 4 bases and J lost 3, with 10 bases in between. The CDR3 region is CAWKGEVYEQYF. The CDR3 bases that were read are TGTGCCTGGAAAGGGGAAGTCTACGAG.

This clone was recorded a few times. The read comes to an end 3 residues before the CDR3 does, leaving the germline J gene to fill in the end. The V call is TRBV7-6, the J call TRBJ1-1, with 7 bases fitting TRBD1. This CDR3 contains 13 residues. Germline CDR1 reads SGHVS; CDR2 reads FNYEAQ. The CDR3 region is CASSLEQGWKAFF. CDR3 DNA (partial): TGTGCCAGCAGCTTAGAACAGGGGTGGAAA.

In regard to this clone: The read comes to an end 3 residues before the CDR3 does, leaving the germline J gene to fill in the end. V is TRBV7-9 and J is TRBJ2-1; D is uncertain. The CDR3 contains 11 residues. V lost 7 bases to trimming and J lost 8 bases, with 9 bases between them. CDR1 is SEHNR and CDR2 is FQNEAQ in the germline V gene (reference sequence). CDR3: CASTKADEQFF. CDR3 DNA (partial): TGTGCCAGCACCAAAGCCGATGAG.

This clone is deemed medium-sized (0.01 to 0.1%). The read falls 3 residues short of the CDR3 end, and the missing part is taken from the germline J gene. The V gene is TRBV18, the J gene TRBJ2-5; the match to TRBD2 covers 12 bases. Germline CDR1 is KGHSH and CDR2 is LQKENI. The CDR3 runs to 16 residues. V shed 8 bases and J 3 bases; nucleotides not matched to a gene: 10. The DNA read from the CDR3 is TGTGCCAGCCGGACCTTAGGACTAGCGGGGAAAGAGACC. Translating it yields CASRTLGLAGKET. The whole CDR3 region reads CASRTLGLAGKETQYF.

The CDR3 here is CASRGGGGSSYEQYF. The CDR3 DNA, read in part, is TGTGCCTCCCGCGGCGGCGGGGGCTCCAGCTACGAG. This sequence joins TRBV19 and TRBJ2-7; perhaps TRBD2 as D (7 bases). Coverage ceases 3 residues before the CDR3 finishes, and the germline J gene fills in the end. The length of the CDR3 is 15 residues. Germline CDR1 is LNHDA and CDR2 is SQIVND (reference sequence). The V end was cut by 11 bases, the J end by 3 bases, with 23 bases between.

Comment on this clone: The read ends 3 residues before the CDR3 terminus; that terminus is restored from the germline J gene. The chain has TRBV7-8 and TRBJ2-2; tentative D call: TRBD2 (6 bases). The germline CDR1 and CDR2 sequences are SGHVS and FQNEAQ. The CDR3 totals 16 residues. The V and J ends lost 5 bases and 2 bases respectively, with 15 bases between them. The CDR3 is CASSGRDSLNTGELFF. Incomplete CDR3 DNA: TGTGCCAGCAGCGGCCGGGACTCCCTAAACACCGGGGAG.

As for this clone: The sequenced fragment ends 3 residues before the CDR3 boundary, so the rest is inferred from the germline J gene. The chain employs TRBV6-2 or TRBV6-3 and TRBJ2-3; 9 bases are shared with TRBD2. Germline CDR1 reads MNHEY; CDR2 reads SVGEGT. The CDR3 has 16 residues. Trimming took 0 bases from V and 4 from J; bases not matched to a gene: 5. The CDR3 DNA, read in part, is TGTGCCAGCAGTTACTCGGCGGGGGGGCCGCCAGATACG. Translation: CASSYSAGGPPDT. Given in full, the CDR3 is CASSYSAGGPPDTQYF.

For this clone: Sequencing ends 3 residues short of the CDR3 end; the germline J gene provides the rest. V and J are TRBV5-1 and TRBJ2-5; 11 bases are a match to TRBD2. CDR3 length: 14 residues. Germline trimming cut 2 bases from V and 4 bases from J; bases unmatched to any gene: 1. Germline V CDR1 and CDR2: SGHRS, YFSETQ. The CDR3 sequence: CASSFGTSGETQYF. Partial CDR3 DNA: TGCGCCAGCAGCTTCGGGACTAGCGGAGAGACC. The full variable domain, its missing parts supplied by reference TRBV5-1 and TRBJ2-5, is KAGVTQTPRYLIKTRGQQVTLSCSPISGHRSVSWYQQTPGQGLQFLFEYFSETQRNKGNFPGRFSGRQFSNSRSEMNVSTLELGDSALYLCASSFGTSGETQYFGPGTRLLVL.

As for this clone: The read gets to within 3 residues of the CDR3 end, and the germline J gene fills in the rest. The genes are TRBV7-6 and TRBJ2-7, with D possibly matching TRBD1 (5 bases). V lost 5 bases, J lost 4 bases, and 15 bases lay in between. Per germline, CDR1 SGHVS and CDR2 FNYEAQ. CDR3 length equals 14 residues. Partial CDR3 DNA: TGTGCCAGCAGCCCAGGTGGCGGACATTACGAG. Protein product: CASSPGGGHYE. The CDR3 reads in full as CASSPGGGHYEQYF.